This TCR beta chain emerged from a study of human T cells and chemical hapten exposure. Study summary: For sensitization, 2% DPC was applied to a 2 cm by 2 cm patch of upper inner arm skin.

TCRdb analysed the RACE reads with MiXCR anew, one entry per CDR3 protein. The sample carries fewer than 300,000 distinct CDR3 sequences, about 9% recorded once. General study results and limits: No shift was seen in TCRs above 1 in 1000 frequency with DPC sensitization.

This clonotype was recorded at least ten times. Its specificity is not known. Trimming removed 2 bases at V and 10 bases at J, with 12 bases between. Germline V CDR1 and CDR2: KGHSH, LQKENI. The CDR3 totals 14 residues. The time point is: pre-sensitization, week 0. The treatment was: therapeutic diphenylcyclopropenone sensitization with weekly scalp DPC. This receptor was obtained from a middle-aged woman with alopecia areata. Some clones in this sample may be carry-over from other donors' samples. The chain recombines TRBV18 with TRBJ1-6; D is perhaps TRBD1 (5 bases). Sequencing was performed on whole blood, taken in connection with sensitization to the hapten diphenylcyclopropenone (DPC). CDR3 sequence: CASSPGTGGSPLHF. The DNA of the CDR3 is TGTGCCAGCTCACCAGGTACAGGAGGCTCACCCCTCCACTTT.